A single sample is the source of the 13 T cell receptor beta chains below, sequenced in a study of beta chain features in type 1 diabetes. Whole-study findings and limits: People with Type 1 diabetes carried modestly yet significantly shorter TCRB CDR3s in all four CD4+ subsets.

Their antigens are not known. The authors reverse transcribed all of the isolated RNA, so sequencing captured expressed TCRB transcripts. Profiled with immunoSEQ multiplex PCR; TCRdb holds only in-frame clones, not every one. Of around 140,000 clones listed, approximately 10% are singletons. The sample was central memory CD4+ T cells from blood. These receptor sequences come from a young man with type 1 diabetes.

The chain couples TRBV27 to TRBJ2-7; 7 bases align to TRBD2. The V and J ends lost 4 bases and 2 bases, in that order; junction bases with no gene match: 8. The CDR3 is made up of 15 amino acids. Germline V lookup: CDR1 MNHEY, CDR2 SMNVEV (reference sequence). The CDR3 nucleotides are TGTGCCAGCAGTTCCCGGGGGGTAGGGCCCTACGAGCAGTACTTC. Its protein is CASSSRGVGPYEQYF.

This clone was picked up a small number of times. The rearrangement uses TRBV4-1 and TRBJ1-4; maybe TRBD1 (5 bases). Looked up from germline, CDR1 is MGHRA and CDR2 is YSYEKL. CDR3 size: 13 residues. Trimming shortened V by 5 bases and J by 8 bases, and 12 bases separated the two germline ends. The CDR3 region is CASSVVQGEKLFF. As DNA, the CDR3 is TGCGCCAGCAGCGTCGTCCAGGGAGAAAAACTGTTTTTT.

Regarding this clone: This same CDR3 is encoded by further DNA sequences in the sample. The chain carries TRBV5-1 and TRBJ2-5; 10 nucleotides agree with TRBD2. This CDR3 spans 14 amino acids. Germline loops: CDR1 SGHRS, CDR2 YFSETQ. V shed 4 bases, J shed 3 bases, and the junction held 3 bases outside the gene matches. The CDR3 protein is CASSTGLAEETQYF. The CDR3 DNA reads as TGCGCCAGCAGCACCGGACTAGCGGAAGAGACCCAGTACTTC.

The chain combines TRBV5-6 with TRBJ2-7; 7 bases line up with TRBD1. The CDR3 is 15 residues long. V trimming: 0 bases; J trimming: 6 bases; junction bases outside the gene matches: 9. Germline CDR1 is SGHDT and CDR2 is YYEEEE. The CDR3 bases are TGTGCCAGCAGCTTGGGTTACAGGGGCGATGGCGAGCAGTACTTC. This gives the protein CASSLGYRGDGEQYF.

This clone came up a few times. CDR3 amino acids: CASKGGGTYGYTF. Written as DNA, the CDR3 is TGTGCCAGTAAGGGCGGAGGAACCTATGGCTACACCTTC. The V and J genes are TRBV19 and TRBJ1-2; D is undetermined. The CDR3 sequence is 13 residues long. V was cut by 7 bases and J by 4 bases, with 13 bases left in between. Germline CDR1 is LNHDA and CDR2 is SQIVND (reference sequence).

This clone was seen only a few times. This chain links TRBV7-2 with TRBJ2-1; 12 nucleotides align to TRBD2. V was clipped by 5 bases and J by 9 bases; unmatched bases: 8. The V gene's germline CDR1 is SGHTA and CDR2 FQGNSA. The length of the CDR3 is 15 residues. The CDR3 here is CASSELAGGGGEQFF. CDR3 nucleotides: TGTGCCAGCAGCGAACTAGCGGGGGGCGGTGGTGAGCAGTTCTTC. The entire variable domain, with the rest obtained from reference TRBV7-2 and TRBJ2-1, is as follows: GAGVSQSPSNKVTEKGKDVELRCDPISGHTALYWYRQSLGQGLEFLIYFQGNSAPDKSGLPSDRFSAERTGGSVSTLTIQRTQQEDSAVYLCASSELAGGGGEQFFGPGTRLTVL.

This clone was found many times. V is TRBV7-2 and J is TRBJ2-1, with D possibly matching TRBD2 (7 bases). This CDR3 contains 14 residues. Trimming left V 5 bases short and J 9 bases short, with 17 bases between. Germline V gene sequence: CDR1 SGHTA, CDR2 FQGNSA. CDR3 DNA: TGTGCCAGCAGCCCTCGGACTAGGGGGGCTGAGCAGTTCTTC. Residues: CASSPRTRGAEQFF.

This clone was counted between two and nine times. This chain joins TRBV30 and TRBJ2-3; tentative D call: TRBD1 (5 bases). V was cut by 4 bases and J by 1 base, with 12 bases left in between. Germline V gene sequence: CDR1 GTSNPN, CDR2 SVGIG (reference sequence). The CDR3 runs to 14 residues. The CDR3 DNA reads as TGTGCCTGGATTATAGGGGCCGGCACAGATACGCAGTATTTT. Amino acid sequence: CAWIIGAGTDTQYF. Using reference TRBV30 and TRBJ2-3 for the parts outside the CDR3, the full variable domain is SQTIHQWPATLVQPVGSPLSLECTVEGTSNPNLYWYRQAAGRGLQLLFYSVGIGQISSEVPQNLSASRPQDRQFILSSKKLLLSDSGFYLCAWIIGAGTDTQYFGPGTRLTVL.

The rearrangement links TRBV18 to TRBJ1-5; 7 bases map to TRBD1. CDR1 and CDR2 from the germline V gene are KGHSH and LQKENI. The CDR3 is 13 residues long. V shed 6 bases, J shed 6 bases, and the junction held 5 bases outside the gene matches. The CDR3 is CASSPDRAQPQHF. The CDR3 DNA reads as TGTGCCAGCTCGCCTGACAGGGCTCAGCCCCAGCATTTT.

The table lists this clone with many counts. The CDR3 is CASSQNGRYAFF. The CDR3 DNA follows: TGTGCCAGCAGCCAAAATGGGAGGTACGCTTTCTTT. The gene calls are TRBV9 and TRBJ1-1; D not resolved. Trimming stripped 4 bases from V and 11 bases from J, with 15 bases between. The germline gives CDR1 SGDLS, CDR2 YYNGEE. This CDR3 is built from 12 residues.

The chain uses TRBV18 and TRBJ1-4, with 8 positions matching TRBD1. Germline V CDR1 and CDR2: KGHSH, LQKENI. J gave up 8 bases and V 5 bases, and 10 bases lay outside the gene matches. The CDR3 totals 15 residues. The CDR3 DNA reads as TGTGCCAGCTCAACGCGACAGGGGTTGAAGGAAAAACTGTTTTTT. Translated: CASSTRQGLKEKLFF.

This chain connects TRBV29-1 to TRBJ2-1; D gene uncertain. The CDR3 is made up of 9 amino acids. Germline CDR1 reads SQVTM; CDR2 reads ANQGSEA. Trimming took 3 bases from V and 14 from J, leaving 8 bases between them. The CDR3 sequence: CSVDASKFF. DNA for the CDR3: TGCAGCGTTGACGCGTCCAAGTTCTTC.

The chain combines TRBV28 with TRBJ2-2, with 9 nucleotides matching TRBD2. Per germline, CDR1 MDHEN and CDR2 SYDVKM. The CDR3 covers 16 residues. Germline trimming cut 10 bases from V and 0 bases from J; bases unmatched to any gene: 9. CDR3 amino acids: CATSSGDATNTGELFF. CDR3 DNA: TGTGCCACTTCTAGCGGGGACGCTACGAACACCGGGGAGCTGTTTTTT.